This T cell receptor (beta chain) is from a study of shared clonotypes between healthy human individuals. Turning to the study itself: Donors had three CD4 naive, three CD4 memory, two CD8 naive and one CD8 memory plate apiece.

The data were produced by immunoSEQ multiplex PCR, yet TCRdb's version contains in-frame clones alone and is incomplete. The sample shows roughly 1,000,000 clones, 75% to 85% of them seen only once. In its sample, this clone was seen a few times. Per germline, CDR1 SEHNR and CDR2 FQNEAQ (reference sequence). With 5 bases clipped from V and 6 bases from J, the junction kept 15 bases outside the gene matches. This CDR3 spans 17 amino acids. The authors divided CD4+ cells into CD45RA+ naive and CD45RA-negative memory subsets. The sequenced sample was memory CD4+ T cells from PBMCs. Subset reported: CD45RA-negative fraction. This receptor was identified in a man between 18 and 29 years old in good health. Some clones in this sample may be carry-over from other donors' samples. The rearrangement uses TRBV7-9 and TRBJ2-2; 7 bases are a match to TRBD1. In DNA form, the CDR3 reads TGTGCCAGCAGCCCAATTACAGGGGCTCGCCCGGCCGGGGAGCTGTTTTTT. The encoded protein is CASSPITGARPAGELFF. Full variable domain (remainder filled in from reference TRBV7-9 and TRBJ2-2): DTGVSQNPRHKITKRGQNVTFRCDPISEHNRLYWYRQTLGQGPEFLTYFQNEAQLEKSRLLSDRFSAERPKGSFSTLEIQRTEQGDSAMYLCASSPITGARPAGELFFGEGSRLTVL.